The clone carrying this T cell receptor (beta chain) was detected a few times. No antigen is known for it. Trimming cost V 3 bases and J 4 bases, with 7 bases left between them. The CDR3 loop spans 13 amino acids. Per the germline V gene, CDR1 is GTSNPN and CDR2 is SVGIG (reference sequence). The source of the sample is a study of OX40 agonist ivuxolimab in advanced cancers. Whole-study findings and limits: At 0.1-3.0 mg/kg, partial responders had clonal expansion among the lowest observed.

TCRdb's table, derived via immunoSEQ multiplex PCR, lists solely in-frame clones and lacks some. The profile shows about 53,000 clones, around 82% of them singletons. This clonotype was sampled from an adult with an advanced solid tumor such as melanoma, head and neck, liver or kidney cancer. The input for sequencing was CD4+ or CD8+ T cells sorted from blood, taken in a trial of the OX40 agonist ivuxolimab. This chain connects TRBV30 to TRBJ2-6; D is unclear. The CDR3 coding sequence is TGTGCCTGGAGCAGGTTGGGGGCCAACGTCCTGACTTTC. This gives the protein CAWSRLGANVLTF.